The 24 T cell receptor beta chains below come from one sample, sequenced in a study of high-grade serous ovarian cancer treatment subgroups. TCRdb's table, derived via immunoSEQ multiplex PCR, lists solely in-frame clones and lacks some. The table records about 7,700 clones, 55% to 75% of them present only once. Tumor samples were taken before definitive surgery or chemotherapy. Sequenced input: tumor tissue. The source is a human donor with high-grade serous ovarian cancer.

The CDR3 DNA is TGTGCCAGCAGCTTCAAAAGCGGGCCTACCTACGAGCAGTACTTC. Its protein is CASSFKSGPTYEQYF. The V call is TRBV7-2, the J call TRBJ2-7; a weak D match, TRBD2 (6 bases). Germline CDR1 reads SGHTA; CDR2 reads FQGNSA. V was cut by 3 bases and J by 2 bases, with 14 bases left in between. The CDR3 is 15 residues long.

The V call is TRBV18, the J call TRBJ1-1; D call uncertain. The CDR3 runs to 14 residues. CDR1 and CDR2 (germline): KGHSH, LQKENI. Deletions cut 4 bases from V and 1 base from J, with 10 bases between. CDR3 bases: TGTGCCAGCTCACTAGCCAGCGAGAACACTGAAGCTTTCTTT. Translating gives CASSLASENTEAFF.

The chain has TRBV2 and TRBJ2-7, with D unresolved. The CDR3 consists of 12 residues. V lost 1 base and J 1 base, leaving 2 bases between the germline ends. The germline V gene encodes CDR1 SNHLY and CDR2 FYNNEI. CDR3 nucleotide sequence: TGTGCCAGCAGTGAAGTGTCCTACGAGCAGTACTTC. It encodes CASSEVSYEQYF.

This rearrangement joins TRBV5-4 to TRBJ2-3; 8 nucleotides line up with TRBD2. Germline lookup yields CDR1 SGHNT and CDR2 YYREEE (reference sequence). The V segment lost 4 bases and the J segment 4 bases; nucleotides outside the gene matches: 17. This CDR3 spans 18 amino acids. Here the CDR3 reads CASSDKEWTGGSADTQYF. Written as DNA, the CDR3 is TGTGCCAGCAGCGACAAAGAGTGGACGGGAGGGAGCGCAGATACGCAGTATTTT.

In nucleotides, the CDR3 is TGTGCCAGCAGCTTGGCTCTAGCGGACCAAGAGACCCAGTACTTC. Its translation is CASSLALADQETQYF. The genes are TRBV5-4 and TRBJ2-5; 7 bases are shared with TRBD2. From germline, CDR1 is SGHNT and CDR2 YYREEE (reference sequence). Losses at the gene ends were 0 bases for V and 0 bases for J; bases not matched to a gene: 2. This CDR3 region has 15 residues.

This clone has just one count. The V call is TRBV7-2, the J call TRBJ2-3; D gene ambiguous. Germline CDR1 and CDR2: SGHTA and FQGNSA. This CDR3 is built from 14 residues. Trimming stripped 5 bases from V and 2 bases from J, with 11 bases between. This CDR3 is CASSPGFTTDTQYF. The CDR3 DNA sequence: TGTGCCAGCAGCCCCGGATTTACCACAGATACGCAGTATTTT.

The genes are TRBV6-5 and TRBJ2-5; possibly TRBD2 for D (6 bases). The J call may be in error: the DNA end matches TRBJ2-7 better. Germline CDR1 reads MNHEY; CDR2 reads SVGAGI. The CDR3 totals 15 residues. The CDR3 protein is CASSSPGLRVYEQYF. The CDR3 DNA reads as TGTGCCAGCAGTTCGCCGGGACTTCGGGTGTACGAGCAGTACTTC.

This CDR3 is CASRPGGAQPYEQYF. In DNA form, the CDR3 reads TGTGCCAGCAGACCAGGCGGAGCGCAACCCTACGAGCAGTACTTC. V is TRBV6-5 and J is TRBJ2-7, with D hard to call. V lost 6 bases, J lost 2 bases, and 17 bases lay in between. This CDR3 has 15 residues. The germline gives CDR1 MNHEY, CDR2 SVGAGI.

J is TRBJ2-7 and V is TRBV10-1; either TRBD1 or TRBD2 may fit D (5 bases each). Germline assignment: CDR1 WNHNN and CDR2 SYGVQD (reference sequence). V was pared by 6 bases and J by 3 bases, with 27 bases between. This CDR3 spans 18 amino acids. The DNA for the CDR3 is TGCGCCAGCAGCCGAGATGATAATGAGATGGGGGTCATCTACGAGCAGTACTTC. Amino acids: CASSRDDNEMGVIYEQYF.

V usage is TRBV7-2 and J usage is TRBJ2-2; D perhaps matches TRBD1 (6 bases). Germline V gives CDR1 SGHTA, CDR2 FQGNSA. The germline V and J ends were trimmed by 6 bases and 5 bases, with 16 bases remaining between them. CDR3 length: 15 residues. CDR3 DNA: TGTGCCAGCAGACCCCCTACTACAGGGACCGGGGAGCTGTTTTTT. Its translation: CASRPPTTGTGELFF.

The chain carries TRBV7-2 and TRBJ2-2, with D unresolved. The CDR3 extends over 15 amino acids. Per the germline V gene, CDR1 is SGHTA and CDR2 is FQGNSA. Trimming shortened V by 1 base and J by 5 bases, and 11 bases separated the two germline ends. The CDR3 nucleotides are TGTGCCAGCAGCTTAGTGGGGTTTGGGACCGGGGAGCTGTTTTTT. Protein: CASSLVGFGTGELFF.

The CDR3 DNA is TGTGCCAGCAGCTTATACGGAGAGAACACTGAAGCTTTCTTT. Its protein is CASSLYGENTEAFF. V is TRBV11-3 and J is TRBJ1-1; no clear D. Per the germline V gene, CDR1 is SGHNT and CDR2 is YENEEA. The V gene lost 2 bases and the J gene lost 1 base, with 8 bases spanning the gap. The CDR3 has 14 residues.

The J gene is TRBJ1-2, the V gene TRBV28; no clear D. The CDR3 covers 15 residues. The germline V and J ends were trimmed by 1 base and 6 bases, with 15 bases remaining between them. Germline values: CDR1 MDHEN, CDR2 SYDVKM. The CDR3 DNA reads as TGTGCCAGCAGTTTATATGGAGAAGATCGGCATGGCTACACCTTC. Its protein is CASSLYGEDRHGYTF.

The chain carries TRBV7-9 and TRBJ2-7; TRBD2 is a possible D gene (5 bases). The CDR3 covers 12 residues. CDR1 is SEHNR, CDR2 FQNEAQ, per germline (reference sequence). V shed 5 bases and J shed 5 bases, with 10 bases lying between them. CDR3 protein: CASSPTGDEQYF. CDR3 nucleotides: TGTGCCAGCAGCCCCACCGGGGACGAGCAGTACTTC.

V usage is TRBV6-4 and J usage is TRBJ1-1; 7 nucleotides match TRBD1. The CDR3 has 14 amino acids. J lost 3 bases, V lost 6 bases, and 7 bases had no gene match. Germline V lookup: CDR1 MRHNA, CDR2 SNTAGT. The chain's CDR3 is CASSDRALDTEAFF. As DNA, the CDR3 is TGTGCCAGCAGCGACAGGGCCTTAGACACTGAAGCTTTCTTT.

The chain links TRBV19 to TRBJ2-2; D not resolved. Trimming stripped 0 bases from V and 1 base from J, with 6 bases between. The germline CDR1 and CDR2 sequences are LNHDA and SQIVND (reference sequence). This CDR3 has 15 residues. CDR3 loop: CASSIEIRNTGELFF. In DNA, the CDR3 is TGTGCCAGTAGTATAGAGATAAGGAACACCGGGGAGCTGTTTTTT.

The rearrangement links TRBV18 to TRBJ1-1; D gene ambiguous. Germline V gene sequence: CDR1 KGHSH, CDR2 LQKENI. This CDR3 comprises 13 residues. The V gene lost 3 bases and the J gene lost 0 bases, with 5 bases spanning the gap. CDR3 residues: CASSPVVNTEAFF. Here the CDR3 DNA reads TGTGCCAGCTCACCTGTTGTGAACACTGAAGCTTTCTTT.

V is TRBV7-6 and J is TRBJ2-7; possibly TRBD2 for D (6 bases). CDR3 size: 14 residues. Looked up from germline, CDR1 is SGHVS and CDR2 is FNYEAQ. Trimming removed 5 bases at V and 2 bases at J, with 13 bases between. The CDR3 DNA is TGTGCCAGCAGCCCAAGGGGAGGCGCCTACGAGCAGTACTTC. It specifies CASSPRGGAYEQYF.

This chain uses TRBV12-5 with TRBJ1-1, with TRBD1 identical over 9 bases. This CDR3 region has 14 residues. The germline V gene encodes CDR1 LGHNT and CDR2 FRNRAP. V lost 3 bases to trimming and J lost 4 bases; unmatched junction nucleotides: 3. CDR3: CASGLQGAGTEAFF. The CDR3 DNA reads as TGTGCTAGTGGTTTACAGGGGGCAGGCACTGAAGCTTTCTTT.

As to this clone: Compared with germline, one end of the junction differs, possibly owing to a read error. The V and J genes are TRBV7-7 and TRBJ2-5; D is possibly TRBD2 (6 bases). There are 15 residues in the CDR3. Germline CDR1 is SSHAT and CDR2 is FNYEAQ (reference sequence). DNA of the CDR3: TGTGCTAGCAGCTTAGCTAGGACTACCCAAGAGACCCAGTACTTC. This translates into CASSLARTTQETQYF.

This clone has a handful of counts. The chain recombines TRBV5-4 with TRBJ2-2, with TRBD2 matching 10 bases. Germline lookup yields CDR1 SGHNT and CDR2 YYREEE (reference sequence). This CDR3 comprises 14 residues. V dropped 5 bases and J dropped 6; count of bases not matched to a gene: 4. The CDR3 sequence: CASRPGLAAGELFF. CDR3 nucleotide sequence: TGTGCCAGCAGACCCGGACTAGCGGCCGGGGAGCTGTTTTTT.

This chain uses TRBV30 with TRBJ1-1, with 8 bases lining up with TRBD1. This CDR3 has 16 residues. Germline loops: CDR1 GTSNPN, CDR2 SVGIG (reference sequence). The ends lost 4 bases at V and 5 bases at J; junction bases unmatched: 15. The CDR3 protein is CAWNSPPQGAWTEAFF. CDR3 nucleotides: TGTGCCTGGAACTCCCCCCCCCAGGGGGCTTGGACTGAAGCTTTCTTT.

A few counts support this clone. The chain employs TRBV7-7 and TRBJ2-6; the D is unclear. This CDR3 has 18 residues. Germline CDR1 is SSHAT and CDR2 is FNYEAQ (reference sequence). The V gene lost 5 bases and the J gene lost 5 bases, with 22 bases spanning the gap. The CDR3 sequence: CASSGVNKSQSRANVLTF. The CDR3 DNA sequence: TGTGCCAGCAGCGGGGTCAATAAGTCACAAAGTCGGGCCAACGTCCTGACTTTC.

The chain links TRBV4-3 to TRBJ1-5; D uncertain. Germline V gene data show CDR1 as LGHNA and CDR2 as YSLEER. Trimming shortened V by 1 base and J by 8 bases, and 9 bases separated the two germline ends. CDR3 size: 13 residues. In nucleotides, the CDR3 is TGCGCCAGCAGCCAAGGATTTGGAGAGCCCCAGCATTTT. Translated, it gives CASSQGFGEPQHF.